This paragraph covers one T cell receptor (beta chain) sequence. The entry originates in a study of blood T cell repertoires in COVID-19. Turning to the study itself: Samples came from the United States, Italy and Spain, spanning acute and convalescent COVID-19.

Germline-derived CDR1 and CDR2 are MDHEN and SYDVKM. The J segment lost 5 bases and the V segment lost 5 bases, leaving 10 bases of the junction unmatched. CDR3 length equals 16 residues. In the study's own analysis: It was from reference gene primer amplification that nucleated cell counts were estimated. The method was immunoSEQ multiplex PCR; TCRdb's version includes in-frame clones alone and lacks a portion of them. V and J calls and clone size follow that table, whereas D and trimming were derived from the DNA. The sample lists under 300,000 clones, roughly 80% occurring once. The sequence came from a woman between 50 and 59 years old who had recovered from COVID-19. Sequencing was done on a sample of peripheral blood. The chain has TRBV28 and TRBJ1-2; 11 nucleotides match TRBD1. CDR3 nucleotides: TGTGCCAGCAGTGCCCCCCCGGGACAGGGGGTGTATGGCTACACCTTC. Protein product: CASSAPPGQGVYGYTF.